This T cell receptor (beta chain) was found in a study of OX40 agonist ivuxolimab in advanced cancers. Study information: Patients were infused with ivuxolimab every 2 weeks at 0.01 to 10 mg/kg. Every patient in dose escalation had hepatocellular carcinoma, melanoma, renal cell or head and neck cancer.

Generated by immunoSEQ multiplex PCR, the TCRdb table keeps only in-frame clones and is missing some. The sample yields approximately 87,000 clones, roughly 85% seen once. Germline CDR1 SGHDT, CDR2 YYEEEE. J gave up 0 bases and V 7 bases, and 7 bases lay outside the gene matches. The CDR3 covers 14 residues. Of note for this clone: The antigen is undetermined.

General observations from the study: Expanded clones were, on average, more numerous among CD8+ T cells than CD4+.

This clonotype originated in an adult with an advanced solid tumor such as melanoma, head and neck, liver or kidney cancer. This chain uses TRBV5-6 with TRBJ2-7, with 7 bases fitting TRBD2. The starting material was CD4+ or CD8+ T cells sorted from blood, obtained in a trial of the OX40 agonist ivuxolimab. DNA for the CDR3: TGTGCCAGCCGTCAGCGGGGAAGCTCCTACGAGCAGTACTTC. Its translation is CASRQRGSSYEQYF.